The entry below describes one TCR beta chain. The protocol attached unique molecular identifiers to individual cDNA molecules. MiXCR was run by TCRdb on the 5' RACE reads, yielding one entry per CDR3 protein. The sample includes about 90,000 distinct CDR3 sequences, roughly 12% of them seen just once. These data come from a study of early T cells in non-severe SARS-CoV-2 infection. About the research overall: Sequencing input comprised bulk RNA from unsorted whole blood; chain pairing was not available.

V lost 1 base and J lost 1, with 11 bases in between. The CDR3 has 15 amino acids. The V gene's germline CDR1 is MDHEN and CDR2 SYDVKM. This chain connects TRBV28 to TRBJ2-7; no clear D gene. Sample: whole blood, taken at baseline. The source is an adult who was a healthcare worker with PCR-confirmed SARS-CoV-2 infection or an uninfected control (not recorded which). The chain's CDR3 is CASSLLGWGSYEQYF. CDR3 coding DNA: TGTGCCAGCAGTTTATTAGGGTGGGGATCCTACGAGCAGTACTTC.